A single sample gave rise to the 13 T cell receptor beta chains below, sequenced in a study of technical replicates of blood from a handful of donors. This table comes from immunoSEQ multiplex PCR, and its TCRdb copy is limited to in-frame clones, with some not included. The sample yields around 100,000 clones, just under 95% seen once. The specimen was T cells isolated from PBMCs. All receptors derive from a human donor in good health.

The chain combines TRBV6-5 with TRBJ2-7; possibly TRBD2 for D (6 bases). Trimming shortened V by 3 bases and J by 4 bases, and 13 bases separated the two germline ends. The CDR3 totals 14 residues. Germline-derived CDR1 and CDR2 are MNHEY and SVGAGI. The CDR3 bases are TGTGCCAGCAGTTATTACGCGGGACGTTACGAGCAGTACTTC. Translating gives CASSYYAGRYEQYF.

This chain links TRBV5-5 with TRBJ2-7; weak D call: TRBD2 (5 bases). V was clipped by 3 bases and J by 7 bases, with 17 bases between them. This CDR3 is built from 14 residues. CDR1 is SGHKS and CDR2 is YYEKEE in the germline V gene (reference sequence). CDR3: CASSSLRAADEQYF. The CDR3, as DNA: TGTGCCAGCAGCTCCTTACGGGCAGCGGATGAGCAGTACTTC.

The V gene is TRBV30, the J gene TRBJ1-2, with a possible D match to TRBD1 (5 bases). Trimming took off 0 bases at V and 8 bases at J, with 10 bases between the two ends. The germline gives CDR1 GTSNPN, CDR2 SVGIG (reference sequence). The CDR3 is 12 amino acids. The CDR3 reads CAWSVSGKGYTF. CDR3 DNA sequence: TGTGCCTGGAGTGTTTCAGGGAAAGGCTACACCTTC.

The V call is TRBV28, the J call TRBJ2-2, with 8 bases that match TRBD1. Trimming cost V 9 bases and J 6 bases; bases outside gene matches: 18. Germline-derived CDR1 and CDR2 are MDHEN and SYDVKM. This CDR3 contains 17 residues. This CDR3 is CASRVSGGLIVAGELFF. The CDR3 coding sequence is TGTGCCAGTAGGGTTTCAGGGGGCTTAATAGTGGCCGGGGAGCTGTTTTTT.

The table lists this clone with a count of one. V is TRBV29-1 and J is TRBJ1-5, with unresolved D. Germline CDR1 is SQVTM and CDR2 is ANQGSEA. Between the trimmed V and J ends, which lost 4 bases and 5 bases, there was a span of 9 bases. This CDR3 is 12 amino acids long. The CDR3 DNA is TGCAGCGTTGGGGAGGGAGATCAGCCCCAGCATTTT. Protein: CSVGEGDQPQHF.

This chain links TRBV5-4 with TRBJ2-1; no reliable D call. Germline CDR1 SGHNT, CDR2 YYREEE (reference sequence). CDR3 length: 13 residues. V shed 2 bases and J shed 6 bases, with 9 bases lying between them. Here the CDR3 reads CASSLSVSNEQFF. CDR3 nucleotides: TGTGCCAGCAGCTTATCCGTGAGCAATGAGCAGTTCTTC.

The CDR3, as DNA: TGTGCCTGGAGTACCGCGGCAAGGAATACGCAGTATTTT. This gives the protein CAWSTAARNTQYF. The rearrangement uses TRBV30 and TRBJ2-3; no reliable D call. Trimming shortened V by 2 bases and J by 7 bases, and 13 bases separated the two germline ends. Germline V lookup: CDR1 GTSNPN, CDR2 SVGIG (reference sequence). CDR3 size: 13 residues. Together with reference TRBV30 and TRBJ2-3, the CDR3 gives the full variable domain: SQTIHQWPATLVQPVGSPLSLECTVEGTSNPNLYWYRQAAGRGLQLLFYSVGIGQISSEVPQNLSASRPQDRQFILSSKKLLLSDSGFYLCAWSTAARNTQYFGPGTRLTVL.

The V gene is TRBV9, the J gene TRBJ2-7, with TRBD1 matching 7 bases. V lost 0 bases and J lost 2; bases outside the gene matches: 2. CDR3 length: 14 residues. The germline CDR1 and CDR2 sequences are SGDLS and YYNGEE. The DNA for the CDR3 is TGTGCCAGCAGCGTAGACAGGGGCCCCTACGAGCAGTACTTC. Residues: CASSVDRGPYEQYF.

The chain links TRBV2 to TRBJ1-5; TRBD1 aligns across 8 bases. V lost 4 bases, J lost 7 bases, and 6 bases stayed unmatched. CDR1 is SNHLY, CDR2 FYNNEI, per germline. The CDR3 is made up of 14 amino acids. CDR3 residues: CASSADRGKQPQHF. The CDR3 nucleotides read TGTGCCAGCAGTGCTGACAGGGGTAAACAGCCCCAGCATTTT. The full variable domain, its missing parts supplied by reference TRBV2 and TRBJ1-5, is EPEVTQTPSHQVTQMGQEVILRCVPISNHLYFYWYRQILGQKVEFLVSFYNNEISEKSEIFDDQFSVERPDGSNFTLKIRSTKLEDSAMYFCASSADRGKQPQHFGDGTRLSIL.

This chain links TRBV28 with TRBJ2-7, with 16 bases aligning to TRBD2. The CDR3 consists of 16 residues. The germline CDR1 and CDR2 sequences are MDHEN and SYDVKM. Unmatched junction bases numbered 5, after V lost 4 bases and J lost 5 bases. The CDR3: CASSSGTSGRANEQYF. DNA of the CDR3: TGTGCCAGCAGTTCAGGGACTAGCGGGAGGGCCAACGAGCAGTACTTC.

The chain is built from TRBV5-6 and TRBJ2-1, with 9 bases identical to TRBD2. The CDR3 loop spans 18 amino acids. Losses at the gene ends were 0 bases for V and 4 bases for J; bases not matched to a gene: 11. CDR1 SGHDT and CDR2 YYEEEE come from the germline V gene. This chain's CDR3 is CASSLGALTTSGYNEQFF. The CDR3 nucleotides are TGTGCCAGCAGCTTGGGCGCTCTGACGACTAGCGGATACAATGAGCAGTTCTTC.

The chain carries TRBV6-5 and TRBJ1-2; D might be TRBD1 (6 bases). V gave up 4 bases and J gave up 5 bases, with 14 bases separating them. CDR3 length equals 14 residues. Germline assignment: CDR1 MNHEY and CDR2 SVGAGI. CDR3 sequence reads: CASSSPKTGYGYTF. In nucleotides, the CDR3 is TGTGCCAGCAGTTCCCCAAAAACAGGGTATGGCTACACCTTC.

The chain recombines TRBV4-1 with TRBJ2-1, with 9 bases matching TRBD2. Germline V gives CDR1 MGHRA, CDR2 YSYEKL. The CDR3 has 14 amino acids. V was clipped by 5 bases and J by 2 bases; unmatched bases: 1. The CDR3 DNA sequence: TGCGCCAGCAGCGAGCGGGAGGCCTACAATGAGCAGTTCTTC. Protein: CASSEREAYNEQFF.